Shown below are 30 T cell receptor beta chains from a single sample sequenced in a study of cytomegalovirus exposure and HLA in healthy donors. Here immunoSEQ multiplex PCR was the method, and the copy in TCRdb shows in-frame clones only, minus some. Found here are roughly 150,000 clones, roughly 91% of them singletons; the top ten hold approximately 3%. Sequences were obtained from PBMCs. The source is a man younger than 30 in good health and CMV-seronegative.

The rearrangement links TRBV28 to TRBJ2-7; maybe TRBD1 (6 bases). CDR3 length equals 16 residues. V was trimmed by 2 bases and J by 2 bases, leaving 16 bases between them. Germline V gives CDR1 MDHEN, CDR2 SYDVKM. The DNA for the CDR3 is TGTGCCAGCAGTTTAGGGGACATCACAGGAACCTACGAGCAGTACGTC. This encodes CASSLGDITGTYEQYV.

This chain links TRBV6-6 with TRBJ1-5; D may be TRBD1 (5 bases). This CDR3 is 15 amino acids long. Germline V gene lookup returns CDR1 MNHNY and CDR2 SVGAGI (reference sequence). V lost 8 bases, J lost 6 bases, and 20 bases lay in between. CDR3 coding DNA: TGTGCCAGCTTCAAGGGAGGGGACTGGGGTCAGCCCCAGCATTTT. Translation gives CASFKGGDWGQPQHF.

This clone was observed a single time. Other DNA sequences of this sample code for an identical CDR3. The CDR3 sequence is CASSLDGGAGNTIYF. The CDR3 DNA reads TGCGCCAGCAGCTTGGATGGGGGCGCGGGAAACACCATATATTTT. The V gene is TRBV5-1, the J gene TRBJ1-3, with D possibly TRBD1 on 6 matching bases. V was pared by 0 bases and J by 4 bases, with 11 bases between. This CDR3 is built from 15 residues. Germline loops: CDR1 SGHRS, CDR2 YFSETQ.

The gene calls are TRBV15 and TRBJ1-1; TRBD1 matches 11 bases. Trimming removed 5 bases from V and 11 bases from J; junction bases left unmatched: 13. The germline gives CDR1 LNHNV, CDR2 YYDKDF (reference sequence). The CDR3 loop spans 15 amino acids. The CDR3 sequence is CATSLTAGTGGPAFF. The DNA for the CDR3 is TGTGCCACCAGCTTAACGGCCGGGACAGGGGGACCGGCTTTCTTT.

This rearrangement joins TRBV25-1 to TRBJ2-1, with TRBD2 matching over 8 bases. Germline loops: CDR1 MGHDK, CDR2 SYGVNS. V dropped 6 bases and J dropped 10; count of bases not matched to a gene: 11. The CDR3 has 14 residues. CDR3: CASRASGTSREQFF. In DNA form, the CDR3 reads TGTGCCAGCAGGGCGTCCGGGACTAGTCGGGAGCAGTTCTTC.

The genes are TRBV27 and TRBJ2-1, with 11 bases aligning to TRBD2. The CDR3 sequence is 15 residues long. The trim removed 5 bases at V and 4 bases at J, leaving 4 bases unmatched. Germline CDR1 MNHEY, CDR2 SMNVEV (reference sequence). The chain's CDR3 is CASSPTSGTYNEQFF. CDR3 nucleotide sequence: TGTGCCAGCAGTCCGACTAGCGGGACTTACAATGAGCAGTTCTTC.

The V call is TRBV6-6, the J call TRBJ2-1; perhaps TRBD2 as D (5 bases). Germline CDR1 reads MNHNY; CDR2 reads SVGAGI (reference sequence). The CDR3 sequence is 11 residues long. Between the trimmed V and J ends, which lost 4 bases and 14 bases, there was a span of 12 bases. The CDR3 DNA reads TGTGCCAGCAGTTGGAGCGGACGGGAGTTCTTC. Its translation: CASSWSGREFF.

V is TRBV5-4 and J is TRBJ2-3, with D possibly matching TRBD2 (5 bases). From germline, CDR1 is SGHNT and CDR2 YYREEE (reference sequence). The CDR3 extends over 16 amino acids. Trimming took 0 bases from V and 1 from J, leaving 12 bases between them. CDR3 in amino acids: CASSLGGRRGTDTQYF. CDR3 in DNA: TGTGCCAGCAGCTTGGGGGGTCGGCGGGGCACAGATACGCAGTATTTT. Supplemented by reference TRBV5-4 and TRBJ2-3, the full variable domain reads ETGVTQSPTHLIKTRGQQVTLRCSSQSGHNTVSWYQQALGQGPQFIFQYYREEENGRGNFPPRFSGLQFPNYSSELNVNALELDDSALYLCASSLGGRRGTDTQYFGPGTRLTVL.

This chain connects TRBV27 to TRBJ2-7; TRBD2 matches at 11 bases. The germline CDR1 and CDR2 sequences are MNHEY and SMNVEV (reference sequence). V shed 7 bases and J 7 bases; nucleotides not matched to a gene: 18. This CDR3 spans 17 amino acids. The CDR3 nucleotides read TGTGCCAGCATGGGACCACTCTCTCTAGCGGGAGGATGGGAGCAGTACTTC. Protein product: CASMGPLSLAGGWEQYF.

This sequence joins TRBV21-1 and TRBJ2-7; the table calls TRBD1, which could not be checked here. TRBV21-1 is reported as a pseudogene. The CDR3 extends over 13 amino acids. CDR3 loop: CASSKGRAYEQYF. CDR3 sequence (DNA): TGTGCCAGCAGCAAGGGCAGGGCGTACGAGCAGTACTTC.

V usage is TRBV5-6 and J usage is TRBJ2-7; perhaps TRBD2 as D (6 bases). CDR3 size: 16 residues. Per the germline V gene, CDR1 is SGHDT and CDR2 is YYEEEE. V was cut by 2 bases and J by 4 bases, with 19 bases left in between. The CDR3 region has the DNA TGTGCCAGCAGCTTTTTTTTGGGCGGGAATGCGTACGAGCAGTACTTC. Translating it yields CASSFFLGGNAYEQYF.

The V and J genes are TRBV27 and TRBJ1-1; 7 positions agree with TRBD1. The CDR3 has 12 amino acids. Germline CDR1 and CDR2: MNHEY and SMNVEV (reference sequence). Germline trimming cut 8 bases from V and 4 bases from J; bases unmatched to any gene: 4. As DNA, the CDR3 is TGTGCCAGCCGCCACAGGGGCACTGAAGCTTTCTTT. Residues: CASRHRGTEAFF.

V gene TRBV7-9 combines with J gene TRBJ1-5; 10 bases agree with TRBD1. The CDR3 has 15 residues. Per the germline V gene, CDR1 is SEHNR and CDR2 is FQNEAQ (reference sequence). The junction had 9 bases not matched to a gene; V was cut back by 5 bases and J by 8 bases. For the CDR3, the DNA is TGTGCCAGCAGCCCCTCCGACAGGGGGCGGGAGCCCCAGCATTTT. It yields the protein CASSPSDRGREPQHF.

The CDR3 sequence is CASSASGEISYNEQFF. The CDR3 DNA reads as TGTGCCAGCAGTGCCAGCGGGGAGATCTCCTACAATGAGCAGTTCTTC. V and J are TRBV6-1 and TRBJ2-1; 7 nucleotides match TRBD2. V lost 4 bases, J lost 0 bases, and 6 bases stayed unmatched. Germline V lookup: CDR1 MNHNS, CDR2 SASEGT. The CDR3 covers 16 residues.

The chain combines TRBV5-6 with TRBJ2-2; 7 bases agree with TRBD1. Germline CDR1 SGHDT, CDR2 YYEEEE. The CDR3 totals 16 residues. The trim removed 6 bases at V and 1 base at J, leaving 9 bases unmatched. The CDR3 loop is CASTRARQGNTGELFF. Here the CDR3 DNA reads TGTGCCAGCACCCGAGCCCGACAGGGGAACACCGGGGAGCTGTTTTTT.

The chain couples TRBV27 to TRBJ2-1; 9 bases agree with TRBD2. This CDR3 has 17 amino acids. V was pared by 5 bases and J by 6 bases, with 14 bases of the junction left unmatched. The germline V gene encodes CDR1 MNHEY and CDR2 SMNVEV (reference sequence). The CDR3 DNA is TGTGCCAGCAGTATCCTAGGGCTAGCGGGGATCTTCAATGAGCAGTTCTTC. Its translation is CASSILGLAGIFNEQFF.

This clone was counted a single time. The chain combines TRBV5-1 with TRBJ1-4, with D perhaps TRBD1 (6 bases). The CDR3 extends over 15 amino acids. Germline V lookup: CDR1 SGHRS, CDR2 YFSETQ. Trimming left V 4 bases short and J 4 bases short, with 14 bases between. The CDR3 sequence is CASSREGQINEKLFF. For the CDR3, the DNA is TGCGCCAGCAGCCGGGAGGGACAAATTAATGAAAAACTGTTTTTT.

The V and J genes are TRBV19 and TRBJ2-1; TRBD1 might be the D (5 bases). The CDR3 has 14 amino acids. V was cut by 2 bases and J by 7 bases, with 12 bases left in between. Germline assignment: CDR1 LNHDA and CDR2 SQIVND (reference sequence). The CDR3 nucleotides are TGTGCCAGTAGTATATTTCAGGGTAGGAATGAGCAGTTCTTC. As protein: CASSIFQGRNEQFF.

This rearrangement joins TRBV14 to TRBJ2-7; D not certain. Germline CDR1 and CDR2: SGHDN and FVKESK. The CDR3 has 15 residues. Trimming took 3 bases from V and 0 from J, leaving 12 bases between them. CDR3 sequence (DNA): TGTGCCAGCAGCCAGTTGGAGCTAAGCTCCTACGAGCAGTACTTC. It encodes CASSQLELSSYEQYF.

Here the CDR3 DNA reads TGCGCCAGCAGCTCAGGAACCCGGGACAGCAAAAACATTCAGTACTTC. Translating it yields CASSSGTRDSKNIQYF. V usage is TRBV5-1 and J usage is TRBJ2-4, with TRBD1 identical over 7 bases. The CDR3 runs 16 residues. V lost 3 bases and J lost 3; bases outside the gene matches: 9. Germline values: CDR1 SGHRS, CDR2 YFSETQ.

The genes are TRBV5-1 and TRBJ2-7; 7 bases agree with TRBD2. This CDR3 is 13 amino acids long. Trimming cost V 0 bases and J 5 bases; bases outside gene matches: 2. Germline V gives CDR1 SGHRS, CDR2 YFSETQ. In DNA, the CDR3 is TGCGCCAGCAGCTTGGAGCGGGACGACGAGCAGTACTTC. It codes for CASSLERDDEQYF.

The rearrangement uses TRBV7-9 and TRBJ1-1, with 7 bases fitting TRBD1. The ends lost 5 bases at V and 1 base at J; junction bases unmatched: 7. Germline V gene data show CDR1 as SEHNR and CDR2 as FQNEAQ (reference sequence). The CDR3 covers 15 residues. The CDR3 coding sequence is TGTGCCAGCAGCCAACGTGCAGGGGGGAACACTGAAGCTTTCTTT. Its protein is CASSQRAGGNTEAFF.

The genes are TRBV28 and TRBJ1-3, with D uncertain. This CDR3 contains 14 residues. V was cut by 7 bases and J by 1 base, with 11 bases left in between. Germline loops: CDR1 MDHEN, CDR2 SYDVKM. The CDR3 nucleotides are TGTGCCAGCACCCGTAGCATATCTGGAAACACCATATATTTT. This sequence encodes CASTRSISGNTIYF.

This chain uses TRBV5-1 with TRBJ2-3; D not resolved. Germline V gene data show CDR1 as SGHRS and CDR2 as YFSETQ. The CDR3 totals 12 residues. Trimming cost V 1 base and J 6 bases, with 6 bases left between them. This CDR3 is CASSLNRDTQYF. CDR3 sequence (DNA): TGCGCCAGCAGCTTGAATCGGGATACGCAGTATTTT.

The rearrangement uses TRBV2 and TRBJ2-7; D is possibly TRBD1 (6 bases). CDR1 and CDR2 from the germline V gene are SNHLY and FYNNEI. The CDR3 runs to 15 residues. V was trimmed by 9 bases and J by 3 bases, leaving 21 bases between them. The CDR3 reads CASDSRDTERYEQYV. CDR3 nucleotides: TGTGCCAGTGATTCCCGGGACACCGAACGCTACGAGCAGTACGTC.

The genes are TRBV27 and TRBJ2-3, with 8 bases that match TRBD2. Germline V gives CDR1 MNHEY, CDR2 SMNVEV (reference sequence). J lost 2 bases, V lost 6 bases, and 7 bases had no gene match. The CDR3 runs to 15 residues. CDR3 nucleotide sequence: TGTGCCAGCAGATCAGGGCGGGGGGCCACAGATACGCAGTATTTT. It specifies CASRSGRGATDTQYF.

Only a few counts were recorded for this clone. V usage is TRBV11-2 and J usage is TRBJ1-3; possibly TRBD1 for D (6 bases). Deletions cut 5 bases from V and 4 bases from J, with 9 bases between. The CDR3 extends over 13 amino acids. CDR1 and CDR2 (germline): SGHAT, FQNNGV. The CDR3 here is CASSRGQGNTIYF. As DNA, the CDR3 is TGTGCCAGCAGCAGGGGACAAGGAAACACCATATATTTT. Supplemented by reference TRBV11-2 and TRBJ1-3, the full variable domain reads EAGVAQSPRYKIIEKRQSVAFWCNPISGHATLYWYQQILGQGPKLLIQFQNNGVVDDSQLPKDRFSAERLKGVDSTLKIQPAKLEDSAVYLCASSRGQGNTIYFGEGSWLTVV.

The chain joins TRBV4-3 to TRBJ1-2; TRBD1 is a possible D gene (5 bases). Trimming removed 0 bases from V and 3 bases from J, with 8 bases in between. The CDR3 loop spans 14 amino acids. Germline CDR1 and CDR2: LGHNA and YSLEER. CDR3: CASSQDRVYYGYTF. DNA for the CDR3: TGCGCCAGCAGCCAAGACAGGGTGTACTATGGCTACACCTTC.

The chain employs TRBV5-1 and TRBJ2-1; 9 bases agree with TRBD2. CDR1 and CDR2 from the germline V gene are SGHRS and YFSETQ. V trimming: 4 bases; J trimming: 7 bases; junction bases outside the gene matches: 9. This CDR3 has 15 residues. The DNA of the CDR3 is TGCGCCAGCAGCCCAGGACTAGCGCCAAATAATGAGCAGTTCTTC. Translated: CASSPGLAPNNEQFF. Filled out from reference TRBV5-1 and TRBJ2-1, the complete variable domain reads KAGVTQTPRYLIKTRGQQVTLSCSPISGHRSVSWYQQTPGQGLQFLFEYFSETQRNKGNFPGRFSGRQFSNSRSEMNVSTLELGDSALYLCASSPGLAPNNEQFFGPGTRLTVL.

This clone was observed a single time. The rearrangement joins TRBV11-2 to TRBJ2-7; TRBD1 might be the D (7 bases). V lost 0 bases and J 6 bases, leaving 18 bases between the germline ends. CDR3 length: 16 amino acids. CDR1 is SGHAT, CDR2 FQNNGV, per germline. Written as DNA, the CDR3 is TGTGCCAGCAGCTTAGAAGACCCAGGGGGAGGCGGCGAGCAGTACGTC. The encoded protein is CASSLEDPGGGGEQYV.